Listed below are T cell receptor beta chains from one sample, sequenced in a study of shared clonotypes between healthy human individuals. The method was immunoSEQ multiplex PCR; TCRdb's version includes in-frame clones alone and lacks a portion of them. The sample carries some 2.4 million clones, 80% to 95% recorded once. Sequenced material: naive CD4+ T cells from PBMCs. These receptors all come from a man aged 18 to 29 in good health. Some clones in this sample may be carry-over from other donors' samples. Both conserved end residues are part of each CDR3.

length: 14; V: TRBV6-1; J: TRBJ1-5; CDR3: CASSAGVSNQPQHF
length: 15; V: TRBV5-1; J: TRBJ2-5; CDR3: CASSLLGSGWETQYF
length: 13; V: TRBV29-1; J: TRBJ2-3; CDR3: CAKRDWDTDTQYF
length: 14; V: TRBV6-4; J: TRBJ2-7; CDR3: CASSATVCSYEQYF
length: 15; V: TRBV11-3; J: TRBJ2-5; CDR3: CASSRRTGDKETQYF
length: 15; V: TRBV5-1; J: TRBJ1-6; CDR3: CASSLPGPDNSPLHF
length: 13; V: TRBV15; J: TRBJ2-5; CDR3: CATSREARETQYF
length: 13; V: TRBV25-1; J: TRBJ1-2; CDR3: CASSHDSYYGYTF
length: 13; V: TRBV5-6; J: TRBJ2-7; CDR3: CASSLGAAYEQYF
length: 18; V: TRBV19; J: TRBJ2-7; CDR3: CASSHRPSGEGWAYEQYF
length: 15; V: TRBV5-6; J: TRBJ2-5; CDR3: CASTAVQGWVGTQYF
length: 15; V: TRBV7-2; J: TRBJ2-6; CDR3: CASSLDNSGANVLTF
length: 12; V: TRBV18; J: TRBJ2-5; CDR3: CASSPRRETQYF
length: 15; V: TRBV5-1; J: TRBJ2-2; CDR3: CASSFRATNTGELFF
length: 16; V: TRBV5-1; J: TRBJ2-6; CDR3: CASSLYLGSGANVLTF
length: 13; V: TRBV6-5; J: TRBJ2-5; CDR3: CATLAGGGETQYF
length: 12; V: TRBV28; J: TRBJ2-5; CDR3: CASRSEQGTQYF
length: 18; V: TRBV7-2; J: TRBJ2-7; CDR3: CASSGNGLVYQRQYEQYF
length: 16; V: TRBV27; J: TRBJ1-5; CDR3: CASSLSAGGRNQPQHF